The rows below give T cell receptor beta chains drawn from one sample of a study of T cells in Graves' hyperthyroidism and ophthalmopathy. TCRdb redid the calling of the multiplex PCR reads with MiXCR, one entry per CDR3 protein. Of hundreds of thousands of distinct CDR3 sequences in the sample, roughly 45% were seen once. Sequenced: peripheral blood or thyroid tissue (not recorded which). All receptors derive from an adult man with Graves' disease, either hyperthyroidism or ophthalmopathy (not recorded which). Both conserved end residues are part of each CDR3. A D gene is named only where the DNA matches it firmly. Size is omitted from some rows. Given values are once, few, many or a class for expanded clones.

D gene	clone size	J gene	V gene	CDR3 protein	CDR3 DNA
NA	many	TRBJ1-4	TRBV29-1	CSVEGFATNEKLFF	TGCAGCGTTGAAGGGTTTGCAACTAATGAAAAACTGTTTTTT
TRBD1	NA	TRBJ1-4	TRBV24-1	CATRDSGTGNEKLVF	TGTGCCACCCGTGACTCCGGGACAGGCAATGAAAAACTGGTTTTT
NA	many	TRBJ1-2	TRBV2	CASSRTGPTNYGYTF	TGTGCCAGCAGTCGGACGGGCCCGACTAACTATGGCTACACCTTC
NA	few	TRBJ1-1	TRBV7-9	CASSQGSGGGTEAFF	TGTGCCAGCAGCCAGGGGAGCGGAGGGGGCACTGAAGCTTTCTTT
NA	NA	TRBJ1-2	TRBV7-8	CASSPYRARGDYGYTF	TGTGCCAGCAGCCCTTATCGAGCCCGGGGGGACTATGGCTACACCTTC
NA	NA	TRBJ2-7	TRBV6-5	CAISYWGHRGKEQYF	TGTGCCATCAGTTACTGGGGACATCGAGGAAAGGAGCAGTACTTC
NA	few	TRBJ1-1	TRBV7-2	CASSRVQGMNTEAFF	TGTGCCAGCAGCCGAGTACAGGGCATGAACACTGAAGCTTTCTTT
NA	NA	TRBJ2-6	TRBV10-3	CASSEWRSGANVLTF	TGTGCCAGCAGTGAATGGCGTTCCGGGGCCAACGTCCTGACTTTC
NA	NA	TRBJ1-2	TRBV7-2	CASSQWGAQGGYTF	TGTGCCAGCAGCCAATGGGGTGCTCAAGGTGGCTACACCTTC
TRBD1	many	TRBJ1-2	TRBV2	CASSEMGTGRGYTF	TGTGCCAGCAGTGAGATGGGGACAGGGCGAGGCTACACCTTC
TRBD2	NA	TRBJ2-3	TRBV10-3	CAISNSQTSGEADTQYF	TGTGCCATCAGTAACTCCCAGACTAGCGGGGAGGCAGATACGCAGTATTTT
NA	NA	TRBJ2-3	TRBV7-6	CASSQQGHDTQYF	TGTGCCAGCAGCCAACAGGGCCACGATACGCAGTATTTT
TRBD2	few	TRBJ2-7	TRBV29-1	CSVSGPGTSSYEQYF	TGCAGCGTTTCGGGGCCCGGGACTAGCTCCTACGAGCAGTACTTC
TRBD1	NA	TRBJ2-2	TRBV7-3	CASSPPGTGGPGELFF	TGTGCCAGCTCACCCCCCGGGACAGGGGGTCCAGGGGAGCTGTTTTTT
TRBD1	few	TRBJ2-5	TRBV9	CASSLMGGQGLKETQYF	TGTGCCAGCAGCTTAATGGGGGGACAGGGACTCAAAGAGACCCAGTACTTC
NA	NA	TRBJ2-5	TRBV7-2	CASSHQGLQETQYF	TGTGCCAGCAGCCATCAAGGGCTCCAAGAGACCCAGTACTTC
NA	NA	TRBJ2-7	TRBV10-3	CAISESGQNYEQYF	TGTGCCATCAGTGAGTCAGGGCAGAACTACGAGCAGTACTTC
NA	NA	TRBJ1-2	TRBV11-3	CASSPGGSSYGYTF	TGTGCCAGCAGCCCTGGGGGCAGCTCCTATGGCTACACCTTC
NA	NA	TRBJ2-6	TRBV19	CASSVVPNSGANVLTF	TGTGCCAGCAGCGTGGTACCAAACTCTGGGGCCAACGTCCTGACTTTC
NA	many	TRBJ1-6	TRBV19	CASSTTGGKGSPLHF	TGTGCCAGTAGTACGACAGGCGGTAAGGGATCACCCCTCCACTTT
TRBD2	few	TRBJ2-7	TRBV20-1	CSARDMTSGISEQYF	TGCAGTGCTAGAGATATGACTAGCGGGATAAGCGAGCAGTACTTC
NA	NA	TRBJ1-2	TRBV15	CATSRAWGITSYGYTF	TGTGCCACCAGCAGAGCCTGGGGGATAACAAGCTATGGCTACACCTTC
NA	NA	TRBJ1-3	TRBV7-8	CASSLHDLLSGNTIYF	TGTGCCAGCAGCCTTCACGACTTGCTCTCTGGAAACACCATATATTTT
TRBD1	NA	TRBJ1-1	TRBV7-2	CASSPTGTGNTEALF	TGTGCCAGCAGCCCAACCGGGACAGGGAACACTGAAGCTCTCTTT
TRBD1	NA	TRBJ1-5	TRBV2	CASRWDDRDQPQHF	TGTGCCAGCCGTTGGGATGACAGGGACCAGCCCCAGCATTTT
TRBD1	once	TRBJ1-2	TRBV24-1	CASDRGRYGYTF	TGTGCCTCGGACAGGGGTCGGTATGGCTACACCTTC
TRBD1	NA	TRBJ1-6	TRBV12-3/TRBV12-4	CTSSLTGSNSPLHF	TGTACCAGCAGTTTGACAGGGTCGAATTCACCCCTCCACTTT
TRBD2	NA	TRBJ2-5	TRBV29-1	CSVVAAGGSRETQYF	TGCAGCGTTGTGGCAGCGGGGGGATCACGGGAGACCCAGTACTTC
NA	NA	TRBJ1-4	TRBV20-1	CSAEGLGVKKLFF	TGCAGTGCTGAGGGTTTGGGCGTAAAAAAACTGTTTTTT
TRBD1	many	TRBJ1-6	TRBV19	CASSASGQGSWSPLHF	TGTGCCAGTAGTGCCTCGGGACAGGGGTCTTGGTCACCCCTCCACTTT
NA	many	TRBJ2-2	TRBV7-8	CASTPDYTGELFF	TGTGCCAGCACCCCGGATTACACCGGGGAGCTGTTTTTT
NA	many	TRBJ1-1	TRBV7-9	CASSYLFSEAFF	TGTGCCAGCAGCTACCTCTTCTCTGAAGCTTTCTTT
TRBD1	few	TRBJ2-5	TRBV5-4	CASSSGGTGGGETQYF	TGTGCCAGCAGCTCCGGGGGGACAGGGGGAGGAGAGACCCAGTACTTC
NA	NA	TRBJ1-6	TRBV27	CASTWGALNSPLHF	TGTGCCAGCACGTGGGGGGCATTGAATTCACCCCTCCACTTT
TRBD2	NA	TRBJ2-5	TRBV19	CASSIGAGGVRETQYF	TGTGCCAGTAGTATAGGCGCGGGGGGAGTGAGGGAGACCCAGTACTTC
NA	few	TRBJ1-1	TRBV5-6	CASSLEAGIRYTEAFF	TGTGCCAGCAGCTTGGAGGCGGGAATTCGCTACACTGAAGCTTTCTTT
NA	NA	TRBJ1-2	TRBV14	CASSPDGETNYGYTF	TGTGCCAGCAGCCCGGACGGGGAGACTAACTATGGCTACACCTTC
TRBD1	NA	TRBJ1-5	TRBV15	CATSEDRDNQPQHF	TGTGCCACCAGCGAGGACAGGGACAATCAGCCCCAGCATTTT
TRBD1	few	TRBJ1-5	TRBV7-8	CASGTGHSNQPQHF	TGTGCCAGCGGGACAGGGCATAGCAATCAGCCCCAGCATTTT
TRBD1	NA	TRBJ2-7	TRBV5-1	CASSLGGTGRGQYF	TGCGCCAGCAGCTTGGGCGGGACAGGGAGAGGGCAGTACTTC
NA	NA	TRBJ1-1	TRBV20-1	CSAPMGGTNTEAFF	TGCAGTGCCCCCATGGGGGGAACGAACACTGAAGCTTTCTTT
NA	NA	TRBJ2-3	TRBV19	CASSTATSTDTQYF	TGTGCCAGTAGTACCGCTACTAGCACAGATACGCAGTATTTT
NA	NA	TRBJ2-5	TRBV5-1	CASCPTGTERTQYF	TGCGCCAGCTGCCCGACCGGGACTGAGAGGACCCAGTACTTC
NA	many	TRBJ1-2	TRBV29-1	CSVVQGSNYGYTF	TGCAGCGTTGTGCAGGGGTCTAACTATGGCTACACCTTC
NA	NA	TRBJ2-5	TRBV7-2	CASSLGPGTEETQHF	TGTGCCAGCAGTTTAGGTCCGGGGACTGAAGAGACCCAGCACTTC
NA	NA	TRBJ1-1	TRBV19	CASSIEYTEAFF	TGTGCCAGTAGTATCGAGTACACTGAAGCTTTCTTT
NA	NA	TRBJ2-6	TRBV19	CASSAVDGSGANVLTF	TGTGCCAGTAGTGCCGTTGACGGCTCTGGGGCCAACGTCCTGACTTTC
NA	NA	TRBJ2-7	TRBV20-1	CSARTLGSYEQYF	TGCAGTGCCCGGACTTTGGGCTCCTACGAGCAGTACTTC
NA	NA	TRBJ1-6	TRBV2	CASSGGSGSPLHF	TGTGCCAGCAGTGGGGGCAGCGGGTCACCCCTCCACTTT
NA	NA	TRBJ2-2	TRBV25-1	CASSEFPRTSNTGELFF	TGTGCCAGCAGTGAATTCCCCAGGACATCGAACACCGGGGAGCTGTTTTTT
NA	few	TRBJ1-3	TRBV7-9	CASSARGGSGNTIYF	TGTGCCAGCAGCGCAAGGGGTGGTTCTGGAAACACCATATATTTT
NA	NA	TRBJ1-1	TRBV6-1	CASSYLGGDTEAFF	TGTGCCAGCAGTTACTTGGGTGGGGACACTGAAGCTTTCTTT
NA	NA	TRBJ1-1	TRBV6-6	CASSYLLGEAFF	TGTGCCAGCAGTTACTTATTGGGTGAAGCTTTCTTT
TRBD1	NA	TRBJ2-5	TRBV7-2	CASSLSWDRGQETQYF	TGTGCCAGCAGCCTATCCTGGGACAGGGGACAAGAGACCCAGTACTTC
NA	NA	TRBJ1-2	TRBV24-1	CATSDFDSYGYTF	TGTGCCACCAGTGATTTCGACTCCTATGGCTACACCTTC
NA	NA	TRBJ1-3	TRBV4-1	CASSQDGIGNTIYF	TGCGCCAGCAGCCAAGACGGAATTGGAAACACCATATATTTT
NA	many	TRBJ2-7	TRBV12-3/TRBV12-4	CASGQPYEQYF	TGTGCCAGTGGACAGCCTTACGAGCAGTACTTC
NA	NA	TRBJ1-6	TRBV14	CASSPEGHNSPLHF	TGTGCCAGCAGCCCAGAGGGCCATAATTCACCCCTCCACTTT
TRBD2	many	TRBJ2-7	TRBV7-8	CASSLAFAGEAEQYF	TGTGCCAGCAGCTTAGCTTTTGCGGGAGAGGCCGAGCAGTACTTC